Listed below are T cell receptor beta chains from one sample, sequenced in a study of PD-L1 blockade in urothelial cancer. The data were produced by immunoSEQ multiplex PCR, yet TCRdb's version contains in-frame clones alone and is incomplete. The table lists about 43,000 clones, 83% of them singletons. Sequenced here: PBMCs, sampled around atezolizumab (anti-PD-L1) treatment. These receptors originate from a man aged 55 to 70 with urothelial cancer. CDR3s include the opening cysteine and the closing phenylalanine or tryptophan. A D gene is named only where the DNA matches it firmly. Expanded clones are given a class, and other clones once, few, many or no size at all.

D gene	V gene	J gene	clone size	CDR3 DNA	CDR3 protein
NA	TRBV11-2	TRBJ2-1	NA	TGTGCCAGCAGCTTAGACAGGGGCCATGAGCAGTTCTTC	CASSLDRGHEQFF
NA	TRBV23-1	TRBJ1-2	NA	TGCGCCAGCAGTCGGGCGACCTCTAACTATGGCTACACCTTC	CASSRATSNYGYTF
NA	TRBV13	TRBJ1-1	NA	TGTGCCGCCCGCAGGGGCAACACTGAAGCTTTCTTT	CAARRGNTEAFF
TRBD1	TRBV28	TRBJ2-7	NA	TGTGCCAGCAGTTTCTCCGGGACAGGGTTCTACGAGCAGTACTTC	CASSFSGTGFYEQYF
TRBD1	TRBV7-9	TRBJ2-3	once	TGTGCCAGCACCATTCTGGGACAGCTCACAGATACGCAGTATTTT	CASTILGQLTDTQYF
NA	TRBV6-5	TRBJ2-5	NA	TGTGCCAGCACCGGACTCCCTCAAGAGACCCAGTACTTC	CASTGLPQETQYF
NA	TRBV6-5	TRBJ2-7	once	TGTGCCAGCAGTTACCGGGACACCAACTCCTACGAGCAGTACTTC	CASSYRDTNSYEQYF
NA	TRBV14	TRBJ2-3	NA	TGTGCCAGCAGCCAAGAAAGAGGGAATGGGGGCACAGATACGCAGTATTTT	CASSQERGNGGTDTQYF
TRBD2	TRBV9	TRBJ2-3	once	TGTGCCAGCAGCGTAGCTACTCGAGGCGGGGGGAGGGCAGATACGCAGTATTTT	CASSVATRGGGRADTQYF
NA	TRBV7-9	TRBJ2-3	NA	TGTGCCAGCAGCCCAGGACTCAGCACAGATACGCAGTATTTT	CASSPGLSTDTQYF
TRBD1	TRBV19	TRBJ1-5	few	TGTGCCAGTAGTGATCAGGCAGGGGGCGTTCAGCCCCAGCATTTT	CASSDQAGGVQPQHF
TRBD1	TRBV15	TRBJ2-3	NA	TGTGCCACCAGCAGGAAACAGGGGGCAACAGATACGCAGTATTTT	CATSRKQGATDTQYF
NA	TRBV28	TRBJ1-5	once	TGTGCCAGCAGTTTAGGGAGGGCGTTAGATAGCAATCAGCCCCAGCATTTT	CASSLGRALDSNQPQHF
NA	TRBV6-6	TRBJ2-3	medium-sized	TGTGCCAGCAGTTACTCCTCAGATACGCAGTATTTT	CASSYSSDTQYF
NA	TRBV7-6	TRBJ2-2	NA	TGTGCCAGCAGCTTATCCGTTACAGGGTTGTACGGGGAGCTGTTTTTT	CASSLSVTGLYGELFF
NA	TRBV7-8	TRBJ1-6	NA	TGTGCCAGCAGCGCCTTCCTACAGGGTCTGCGATCACCCCTCCACTTT	CASSAFLQGLRSPLHF
TRBD1	TRBV5-1	TRBJ1-4	NA	TGCGCCAGCAGCTTGGCCCAGGGGGCCGGGGAAAAACTGTTTTTT	CASSLAQGAGEKLFF